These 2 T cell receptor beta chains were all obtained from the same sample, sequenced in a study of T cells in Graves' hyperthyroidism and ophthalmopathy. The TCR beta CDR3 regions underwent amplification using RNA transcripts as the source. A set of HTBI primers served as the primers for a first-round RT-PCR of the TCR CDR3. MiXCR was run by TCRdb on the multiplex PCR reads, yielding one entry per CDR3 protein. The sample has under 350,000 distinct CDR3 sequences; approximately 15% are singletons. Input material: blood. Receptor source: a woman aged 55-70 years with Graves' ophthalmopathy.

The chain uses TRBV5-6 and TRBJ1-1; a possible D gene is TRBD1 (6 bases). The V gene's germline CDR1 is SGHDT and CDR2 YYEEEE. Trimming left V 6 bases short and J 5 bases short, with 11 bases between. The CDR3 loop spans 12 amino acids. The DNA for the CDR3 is TGTGCCAGCACGGAAGGGGGGACTGAAGCTTTCTTT. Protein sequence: CASTEGGTEAFF.

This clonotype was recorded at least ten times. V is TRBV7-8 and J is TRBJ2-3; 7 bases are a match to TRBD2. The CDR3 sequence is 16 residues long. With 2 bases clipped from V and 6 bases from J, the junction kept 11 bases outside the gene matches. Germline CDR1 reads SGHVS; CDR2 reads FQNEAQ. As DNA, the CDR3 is TGTGCCAGCAGCTTAACAGGACTAGAAACTGTGGATACGCAGTATTTT. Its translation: CASSLTGLETVDTQYF. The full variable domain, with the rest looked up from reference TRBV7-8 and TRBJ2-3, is GAGVSQSPRYKVAKRGQDVALRCDPISGHVSLFWYQQALGQGPEFLTYFQNEAQLDKSGLPSDRFFAERPEGSVSTLKIQRTQQEDSAVYLCASSLTGLETVDTQYFGPGTRLTVL.